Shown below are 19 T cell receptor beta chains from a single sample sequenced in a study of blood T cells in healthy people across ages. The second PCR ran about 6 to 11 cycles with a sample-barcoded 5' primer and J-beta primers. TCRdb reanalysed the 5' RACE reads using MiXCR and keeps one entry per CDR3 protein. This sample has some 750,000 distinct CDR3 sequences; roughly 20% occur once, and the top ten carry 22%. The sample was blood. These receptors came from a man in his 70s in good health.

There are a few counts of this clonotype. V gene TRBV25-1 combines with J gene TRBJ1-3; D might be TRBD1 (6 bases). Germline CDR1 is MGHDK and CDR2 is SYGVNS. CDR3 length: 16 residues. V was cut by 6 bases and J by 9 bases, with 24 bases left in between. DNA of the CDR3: TGTGCCAGCAGCCACCCTGGCCCGGGGGCGCGTGGCACCATATATTTT. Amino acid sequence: CASSHPGPGARGTIYF.

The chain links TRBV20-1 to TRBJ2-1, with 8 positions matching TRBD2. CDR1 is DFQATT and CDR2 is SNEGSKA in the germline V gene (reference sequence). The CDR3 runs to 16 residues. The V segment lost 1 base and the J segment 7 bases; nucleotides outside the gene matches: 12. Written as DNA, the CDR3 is TGCAGTGCTAGAGTTAATCGGGAGGGCCTCGGGAATGAGCAGTTCTTC. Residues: CSARVNREGLGNEQFF.

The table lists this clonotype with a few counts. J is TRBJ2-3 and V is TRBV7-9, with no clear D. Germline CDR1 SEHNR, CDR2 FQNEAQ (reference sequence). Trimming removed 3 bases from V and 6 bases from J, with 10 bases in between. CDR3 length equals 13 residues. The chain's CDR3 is CASSFSYLDTQYF. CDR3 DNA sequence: TGTGCCAGCAGCTTTTCCTACCTCGATACGCAGTATTTT.

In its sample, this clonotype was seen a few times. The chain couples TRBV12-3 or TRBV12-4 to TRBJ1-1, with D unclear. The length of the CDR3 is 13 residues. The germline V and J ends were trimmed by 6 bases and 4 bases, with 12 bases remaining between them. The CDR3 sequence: CASSQEWGTEAFF. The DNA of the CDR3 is TGTGCCAGCAGCCAGGAGTGGGGCACTGAAGCTTTCTTT.

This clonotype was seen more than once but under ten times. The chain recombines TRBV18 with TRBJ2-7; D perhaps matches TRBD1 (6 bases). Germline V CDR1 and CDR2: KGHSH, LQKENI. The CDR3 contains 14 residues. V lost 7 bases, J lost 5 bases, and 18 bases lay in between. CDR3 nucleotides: TGTGCCAGCTGGCCCGGAGTGGGGGCCCACGAGCAGTACTTC. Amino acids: CASWPGVGAHEQYF. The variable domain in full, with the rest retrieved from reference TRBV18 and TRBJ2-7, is NAGVMQNPRHLVRRRGQEARLRCSPMKGHSHVYWYRQLPEEGLKFMVYLQKENIIDESGMPKERFSAEFPKEGPSILRIQQVVRGDSAAYFCASWPGVGAHEQYFGPGTRLTVT.

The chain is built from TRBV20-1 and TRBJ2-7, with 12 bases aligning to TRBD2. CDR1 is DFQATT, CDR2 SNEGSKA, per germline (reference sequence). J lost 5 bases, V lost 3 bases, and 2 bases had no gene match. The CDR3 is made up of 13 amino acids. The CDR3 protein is CSARRLAGDEQYF. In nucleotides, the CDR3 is TGCAGTGCTAGGAGACTAGCGGGGGACGAGCAGTACTTC.

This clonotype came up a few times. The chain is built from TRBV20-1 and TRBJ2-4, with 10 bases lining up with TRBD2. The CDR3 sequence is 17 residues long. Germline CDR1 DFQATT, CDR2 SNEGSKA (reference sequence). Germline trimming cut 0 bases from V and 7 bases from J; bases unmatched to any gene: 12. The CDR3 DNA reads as TGCAGTGCTAGAGATTTTCTCGGGACTAGCGTATTGAACATTCAGTACTTC. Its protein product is CSARDFLGTSVLNIQYF.

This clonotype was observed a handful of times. The CDR3 nucleotides are TGTGCCTGGGGAGGGAGGACGGGGGAAAAACTGTTTTTT. Residues: CAWGGRTGEKLFF. J is TRBJ1-4 and V is TRBV30; D gene unclear. V was shortened by 5 bases and J by 8 bases, with 15 bases between the two germline ends. Per germline, CDR1 GTSNPN and CDR2 SVGIG (reference sequence). The CDR3 consists of 13 residues.

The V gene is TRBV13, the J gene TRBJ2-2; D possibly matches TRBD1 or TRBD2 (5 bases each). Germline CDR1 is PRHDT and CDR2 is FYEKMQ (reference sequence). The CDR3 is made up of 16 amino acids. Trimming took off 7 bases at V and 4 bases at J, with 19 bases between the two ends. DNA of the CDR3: TGTGCCAGCACCCGACCCCAACTGAGGGGCACCGGGGAGCTGTTTTTT. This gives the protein CASTRPQLRGTGELFF.

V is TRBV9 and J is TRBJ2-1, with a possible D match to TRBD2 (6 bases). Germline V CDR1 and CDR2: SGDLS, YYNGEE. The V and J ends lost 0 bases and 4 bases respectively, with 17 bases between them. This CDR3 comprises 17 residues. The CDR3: CASSVASRGAGYNEQFF. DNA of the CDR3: TGTGCCAGCAGCGTAGCTAGTCGCGGGGCAGGTTACAATGAGCAGTTCTTC.

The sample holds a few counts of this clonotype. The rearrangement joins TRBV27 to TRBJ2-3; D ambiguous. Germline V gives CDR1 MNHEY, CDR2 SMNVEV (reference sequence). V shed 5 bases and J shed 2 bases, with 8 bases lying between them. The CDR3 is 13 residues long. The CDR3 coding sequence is TGTGCCAGCAGTCGTATCGTCACAGATACGCAGTATTTT. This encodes CASSRIVTDTQYF.

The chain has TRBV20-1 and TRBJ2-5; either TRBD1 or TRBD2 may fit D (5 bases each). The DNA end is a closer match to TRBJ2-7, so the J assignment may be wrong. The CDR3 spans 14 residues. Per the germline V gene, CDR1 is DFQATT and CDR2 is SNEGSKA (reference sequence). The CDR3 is CSARHIEGFSEQYF. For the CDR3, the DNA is TGCAGTGCTAGACATATAGAGGGGTTTAGCGAGCAGTACTTC.

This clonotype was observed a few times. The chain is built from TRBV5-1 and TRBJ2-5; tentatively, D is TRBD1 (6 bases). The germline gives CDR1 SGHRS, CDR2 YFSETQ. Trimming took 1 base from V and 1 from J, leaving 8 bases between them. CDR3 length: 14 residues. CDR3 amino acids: CASSLIQGQETQYF. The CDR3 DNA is TGCGCCAGCAGCTTGATACAGGGCCAAGAGACCCAGTACTTC.

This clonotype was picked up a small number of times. This chain's CDR3 is CASSFSLHYNEQFF. The CDR3 nucleotides read TGTGCCAGCAGTTTCAGCCTTCACTACAATGAGCAGTTCTTC. The genes are TRBV12-3 or TRBV12-4 and TRBJ2-1; unclear D gene. This CDR3 comprises 14 residues. V was shortened by 3 bases and J by 3 bases, with 9 bases between the two germline ends.

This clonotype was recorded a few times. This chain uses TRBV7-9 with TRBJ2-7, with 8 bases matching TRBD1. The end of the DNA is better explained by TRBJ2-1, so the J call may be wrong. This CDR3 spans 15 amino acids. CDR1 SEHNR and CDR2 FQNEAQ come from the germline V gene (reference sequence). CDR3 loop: CASSSDRVPRNEQFF. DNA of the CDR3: TGTGCCAGCAGCTCGGACAGGGTGCCGAGGAATGAGCAGTTCTTC.

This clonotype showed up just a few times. CDR3 sequence: CSARTGVGAGLNEQFF. In DNA, the CDR3 is TGCAGTGCTAGGACGGGAGTGGGAGCGGGTCTCAATGAGCAGTTCTTC. The chain uses TRBV20-1 and TRBJ2-5, with TRBD2 as a possible D gene (6 bases). TRBJ2-1 explains the end of the DNA better; the J call may be wrong. In germline, CDR1 is DFQATT, CDR2 SNEGSKA (reference sequence). This CDR3 has 16 amino acids.

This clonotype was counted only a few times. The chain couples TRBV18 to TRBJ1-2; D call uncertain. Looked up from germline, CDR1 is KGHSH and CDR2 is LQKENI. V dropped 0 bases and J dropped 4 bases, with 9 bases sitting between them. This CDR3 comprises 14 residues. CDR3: CASSPPSLTYGYTF. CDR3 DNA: TGTGCCAGCTCACCACCGAGCCTTACCTATGGCTACACCTTC. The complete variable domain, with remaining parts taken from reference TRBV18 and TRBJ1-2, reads NAGVMQNPRHLVRRRGQEARLRCSPMKGHSHVYWYRQLPEEGLKFMVYLQKENIIDESGMPKERFSAEFPKEGPSILRIQQVVRGDSAAYFCASSPPSLTYGYTFGSGTRLTVV.

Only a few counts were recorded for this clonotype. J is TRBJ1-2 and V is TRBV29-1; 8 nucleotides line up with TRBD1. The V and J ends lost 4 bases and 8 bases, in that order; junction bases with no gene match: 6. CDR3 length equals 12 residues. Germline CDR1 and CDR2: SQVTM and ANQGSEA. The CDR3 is CSVVPTGDGYTF. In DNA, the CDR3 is TGCAGCGTTGTCCCGACAGGGGACGGCTACACCTTC.

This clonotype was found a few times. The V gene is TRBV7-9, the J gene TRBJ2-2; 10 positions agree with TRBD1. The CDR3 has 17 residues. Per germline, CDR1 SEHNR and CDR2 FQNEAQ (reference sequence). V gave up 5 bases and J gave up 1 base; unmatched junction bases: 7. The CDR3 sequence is CASSNRQGAMNTGELFF. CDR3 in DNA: TGTGCCAGCAGCAATAGACAGGGGGCCATGAACACCGGGGAGCTGTTTTTT.